This T cell receptor (beta chain) was found in a study of blood T cell repertoires in COVID-19. Authors' analysis steps: Reference gene primer amplification in the assay estimated nucleated cell counts. Using immunoSEQ multiplex PCR, the repertoire was profiled, and TCRdb retains in-frame clones only, with some absent. D and trimming were read from the DNA, whereas the V and J calls and clone size are those reported in that table. The repertoire holds around 41,000 clones, with around 90% as singletons. Looked up from germline, CDR1 is SEHNR and CDR2 is FQNEAQ (reference sequence). Trimming cost V 7 bases and J 3 bases, with 16 bases left between them. This CDR3 has 14 amino acids.

Sequenced: peripheral blood. The sequence was obtained from a human donor in a cohort sampled during active COVID-19. The rearrangement uses TRBV7-9 and TRBJ2-7, with D uncertain. The DNA of the CDR3 is TGTGCCAGCACCGACGGAACGGCAGGCTACGAGCAGTACTTC. It translates to CASTDGTAGYEQYF.